The 20 T cell receptor beta chains in this list originate from one sample, sequenced in a study of identical twins (dated by TCRdb to 2016 to 2017). The library was built by means of 5' RACE. Instrument on record: Illumina HiSeq 2000. TCRdb reworked the public reads: Q25 trimming with fastp, MiXCR clone assembly, productive beta chains retained. One record per CDR3 amino acid sequence lists the most common genes and DNA. The sample records about 280,000 distinct CDR3 sequences, about 8.3% of which are singletons. The top ten hold less than 2.5% of the sample. These data also featured in a second study, about yellow fever vaccine responses in identical twins.

Specimen: memory (CD45RO+) T cells sorted from blood. This sample's cell subset or site label indicates: CD45RO+ enriched T cells. These receptors were obtained from a woman under 30 in good health.

This clonotype appeared a few times. The chain employs TRBV12-3 or TRBV12-4 and TRBJ1-5; D perhaps matches TRBD1 (5 bases). Trimming cost V 3 bases and J 0 bases, with 15 bases left between them. The length of the CDR3 is 17 residues. CDR3 loop: CASSFGGGALSNQPQHF. As DNA, the CDR3 is TGTGCCAGCAGTTTTGGGGGGGGAGCCCTTAGCAATCAGCCCCAGCATTTT.

The sample holds many counts of this clonotype. In DNA, the CDR3 is TGCAGTGCTAGAGACCTCCCAGGAGGAGAGAGTCAGCCCCAGCATTTT. Amino acids: CSARDLPGGESQPQHF. The rearrangement uses TRBV20-1 and TRBJ1-5; D remains unclear. The CDR3 runs 16 residues. Trimming removed 0 bases at V and 6 bases at J, with 18 bases between. The germline V gene has CDR1 DFQATT and CDR2 SNEGSKA (reference sequence).

This clonotype was seen ten or more times. The gene calls are TRBV29-1 and TRBJ2-1; either TRBD1 or TRBD2 may supply D (5 bases each). Trimming took off 6 bases at V and 2 bases at J, with 14 bases between the two ends. The CDR3 is made up of 14 amino acids. CDR1 and CDR2 from the germline V gene are SQVTM and ANQGSEA. CDR3: CSVRERDAYNEQFF. The CDR3 coding sequence is TGCAGCGTGAGGGAGAGGGACGCCTACAATGAGCAGTTCTTC.

As DNA, the CDR3 is TGTGCCAGCGACCGGGGAAGTACCTACAATGAGCAGTTCTTC. This sequence encodes CASDRGSTYNEQFF. This chain connects TRBV6-1 to TRBJ2-1; the D gene is possibly TRBD2 (5 bases). Germline CDR1 is MNHNS and CDR2 is SASEGT. Trimming removed 8 bases at V and 2 bases at J, with 13 bases between. This CDR3 comprises 14 residues.

The chain is built from TRBV20-1 and TRBJ1-2, with a possible D match to TRBD1 (5 bases). The V gene lost 3 bases and the J gene lost 6 bases, with 11 bases spanning the gap. Germline CDR1 reads DFQATT; CDR2 reads SNEGSKA (reference sequence). The length of the CDR3 is 12 residues. The CDR3 DNA is TGCAGTGCTAGCAGGGCTGCCGATGGCTACACCTTC. Protein sequence: CSASRAADGYTF.

This clonotype appeared a few times. The genes are TRBV7-6 and TRBJ2-5; TRBD1 aligns across 10 bases. The V gene end was trimmed by 4 bases and the J gene end by 5 bases; junction bases not matched to a gene: 7. CDR1 is SGHVS and CDR2 is FNYEAQ in the germline V gene. This CDR3 has 15 residues. CDR3 sequence reads: CASSSTGGFRETQYF. DNA of the CDR3: TGTGCCAGCAGCTCGACAGGGGGCTTTCGGGAGACCCAGTACTTC. The whole variable domain, filled in from reference TRBV7-6 and TRBJ2-5, reads GAGVSQSPRYKVTKRGQDVALRCDPISGHVSLYWYRQALGQGPEFLTYFNYEAQQDKSGLPNDRFSAERPEGSISTLTIQRTEQRDSAMYRCASSSTGGFRETQYFGPGTRLLVL.

This clonotype was seen at least ten times. The chain joins TRBV29-1 to TRBJ1-2, with D perhaps matching TRBD1 (5 bases). The germline V gene has CDR1 SQVTM and CDR2 ANQGSEA. The CDR3 is 14 amino acids. Trimming took 0 bases from V and 0 from J, leaving 8 bases between them. The CDR3 sequence: CSVEDRTPNYGYTF. CDR3 in DNA: TGCAGCGTTGAAGACCGGACACCTAACTATGGCTACACCTTC.

This clonotype was counted many times. The chain recombines TRBV24-1 with TRBJ2-1, with a possible D match to TRBD2 (6 bases). The V gene lost 4 bases and the J gene lost 6 bases, with 12 bases spanning the gap. Germline CDR1 and CDR2: KGHDR and SFDVKD. This CDR3 is built from 14 residues. Written as DNA, the CDR3 is TGTGCCACCAGTGACTTCGGGGGAGCCAATGAGCAGTTCTTC. Translated: CATSDFGGANEQFF.

V and J are TRBV25-1 and TRBJ2-4, with 8 nucleotides matching TRBD1. Trimming cost V 2 bases and J 10 bases; bases outside gene matches: 4. Germline CDR1 and CDR2: MGHDK and SYGVNS. CDR3 length: 13 amino acids. CDR3 loop: CASSEQGARIQYF. CDR3 DNA: TGTGCCAGCAGTGAACAGGGGGCAAGGATTCAGTACTTC.

This chain links TRBV9 with TRBJ2-1; 14 nucleotides agree with TRBD2. Germline V gene sequence: CDR1 SGDLS, CDR2 YYNGEE. Losses at the gene ends were 3 bases for V and 8 bases for J; bases not matched to a gene: 7. The CDR3 contains 16 residues. The DNA for the CDR3 is TGTGCCAGCAGCGGACCCGGGACTAGCGGGAGCTATGAGCAGTTCTTC. Protein: CASSGPGTSGSYEQFF.

This clonotype has a handful of counts. The chain employs TRBV3-1 and TRBJ1-5; unclear D gene. The CDR3 has 15 amino acids. The germline V gene encodes CDR1 LGHDT and CDR2 YNNKEL (reference sequence). Trimming stripped 1 base from V and 3 bases from J, with 10 bases between. The CDR3 is CASSQGTGVNQPQHF. The CDR3 nucleotides are TGTGCCAGCAGCCAAGGGACCGGGGTCAATCAGCCCCAGCATTTT.

This clonotype showed up many times. The chain combines TRBV20-1 with TRBJ2-3, with 10 bases matching TRBD2. Germline assignment: CDR1 DFQATT and CDR2 SNEGSKA (reference sequence). After removal of 3 bases from V and 2 bases from J, the junction contained 8 bases not matched to a gene. The CDR3 sequence is 16 residues long. The CDR3 coding sequence is TGCAGTGCTAGTTCCCTAGCGGGGGCCTTCACAGATACGCAGTATTTT. Its translation: CSASSLAGAFTDTQYF.

The chain couples TRBV15 to TRBJ1-4; D remains unclear. Trimming took 0 bases from V and 2 from J, leaving 10 bases between them. Germline CDR1 reads LNHNV; CDR2 reads YYDKDF (reference sequence). CDR3 length: 16 amino acids. The CDR3 DNA sequence: TGTGCCACCAGCAGAGATCAGCCAGCCACTAATGAAAAACTGTTTTTT. It yields the protein CATSRDQPATNEKLFF.

This clonotype has ten or more counts. The J gene is TRBJ2-5, the V gene TRBV3-1; 10 nucleotides align to TRBD2. The germline CDR1 and CDR2 sequences are LGHDT and YNNKEL (reference sequence). Trimming at V came to 6 bases and at J to 4 bases, leaving 8 bases not matched to a gene. This CDR3 spans 15 amino acids. The CDR3 loop reads CASRPPPSGGETQYF. CDR3 in DNA: TGTGCCAGCAGACCCCCTCCTAGCGGGGGAGAGACCCAGTACTTC.

At least ten counts were recorded for this clonotype. V and J are TRBV4-1 and TRBJ2-1, with 8 bases that match TRBD1. Trimming took 1 base from V and 9 from J; bases not matched to a gene: 5. Germline V gene data show CDR1 as MGHRA and CDR2 as YSYEKL. The CDR3 spans 14 residues. For the CDR3, the DNA is TGCGCCAGCAGCCAAGGGACAGGGTTAGGTGAGCAGTTCTTC. Amino acid sequence: CASSQGTGLGEQFF.

This clonotype was picked up many times. V gene TRBV4-1 combines with J gene TRBJ2-5, with 12 bases that match TRBD2. This CDR3 spans 18 amino acids. V shed 0 bases and J 5 bases; nucleotides not matched to a gene: 10. Looked up from germline, CDR1 is MGHRA and CDR2 is YSYEKL. CDR3 sequence (DNA): TGCGCCAGCAGCCAAGATAGGGCTAGCGGGAGGGCCTTGGAGACCCAGTACTTC. As protein: CASSQDRASGRALETQYF.

This clonotype was seen only a few times. V is TRBV27 and J is TRBJ1-5; possibly TRBD1 for D (5 bases). The V end was cut by 4 bases, the J end by 0 bases, with 19 bases between. CDR3 length: 18 residues. CDR1 and CDR2 from the germline V gene are MNHEY and SMNVEV (reference sequence). CDR3 coding DNA: TGTGCCAGCAGTTCGATTTTTTCGACAGCAACTAGCAATCAGCCCCAGCATTTT. Its protein is CASSSIFSTATSNQPQHF.

This clonotype was found a few times. The rearrangement joins TRBV11-2 to TRBJ1-1; D remains unclear. V was cut by 4 bases and J by 1 base, with 19 bases left in between. The germline gives CDR1 SGHAT, CDR2 FQNNGV. The CDR3 has 17 amino acids. The CDR3 protein is CASSSPKPWPTNTEAFF. CDR3 DNA sequence: TGTGCCAGCAGCTCACCGAAGCCTTGGCCTACGAACACTGAAGCTTTCTTT.

This clonotype occurred many times. The chain joins TRBV4-2 to TRBJ1-5; 8 nucleotides agree with TRBD1. V lost 1 base to trimming and J lost 0 bases; unmatched junction nucleotides: 11. The CDR3 is 19 amino acids. Per the germline V gene, CDR1 is LGHNA and CDR2 is YNFKEQ. The DNA of the CDR3 is TGTGCCAGCAGCCAAGCTCTAGGACAGGGTCGGCATAGCAATCAGCCCCAGCATTTT. As protein: CASSQALGQGRHSNQPQHF.

At least ten counts were recorded for this clonotype. This chain connects TRBV3-1 to TRBJ2-7; TRBD2 might be the D (6 bases). Germline loops: CDR1 LGHDT, CDR2 YNNKEL (reference sequence). The CDR3 is made up of 14 amino acids. Trimming took 5 bases from V and 2 from J, leaving 13 bases between them. The CDR3 DNA is TGTGCCAGCAGCGACGGGACTGGAGCCTACGAGCAGTACGTC. Translated, it gives CASSDGTGAYEQYV.